One T cell receptor (beta chain) is described in this entry. Assay: immunoSEQ multiplex PCR; the TCRdb copy retains only in-frame clones and omits some. The table shows some 80,000 clones, with less than 95% occurring only once. The data derive from a study of human versus mouse CDR3 diversity and MHC coevolution. Overall study context: immunoSEQ was reported to reach one in 200,000 T cells sensitivity.

J was trimmed by 3 bases and V by 5 bases; bases with no gene match: 8. The CDR3 runs to 16 residues. Per the germline V gene, CDR1 is LNHDA and CDR2 is SQIVND (reference sequence). Sorting isolated naive CD4 T cells lacking CD45RO and expressing CD62L. The chain recombines TRBV19 with TRBJ2-3, with 10 bases matching TRBD1. This sequence was found in a person aged 30 to 70 in good health. Sequenced input: naive CD4+ T cells from blood. Subset meaning: CD45RO-negative CD62L-positive naive CD4 T cells. CDR3 protein: CASSADRGTRTDTQYF. CDR3 nucleotide sequence: TGTGCCAGTAGTGCGGACAGGGGGACGAGGACAGATACGCAGTATTTT.